This T cell receptor beta chain was documented in a study of blood T cells in healthy people across ages. The use of a sample-barcoded 5' primer and a J-beta primer mix characterized a second PCR of about 7 to 12 cycles. Via MiXCR, TCRdb re-called the 5' RACE reads, giving one row per CDR3 protein. The sample carries about 1.4 million distinct CDR3 sequences, around 55% recorded once. Trimming left V 5 bases short and J 5 bases short, with 16 bases between. From germline, CDR1 is SGHVS and CDR2 FQNEAQ. The CDR3 contains 15 residues. The rearrangement uses TRBV7-8 and TRBJ1-5; tentatively, D is TRBD1 (6 bases). Sequencing used blood. This clonotype was sampled from a man between 18 and 35 years old in good health. The CDR3 nucleotides are TGTGCCAGCAGCCCGACAGGAATCGATCATCAGCCCCAGCATTTT. Its protein is CASSPTGIDHQPQHF.